A single sample is the source of the 32 T cell receptor beta chains below, sequenced in a study of cytomegalovirus exposure and HLA in healthy donors. The PCR used 60 Vbeta and 13 Jbeta primers. TCRdb's copy holds only in-frame clones and misses some; the assay was immunoSEQ multiplex PCR. The repertoire holds 200,000 to 250,000 clones, with 70% to 80% as singletons. The sample was PBMCs. The origin of the receptors is a woman aged 55-69 years in good health and CMV-seropositive.

The chain has TRBV12-1 and TRBJ2-2; TRBD2 reflects the table's D call only, with no check against the DNA. TRBV12-1 is annotated as a pseudogene. The CDR3 contains 17 residues. The CDR3 sequence is CASSYPFLATNTGELFF. The DNA of the CDR3 is TGTGCCAGCAGCTACCCTTTCCTAGCGACAAACACCGGGGAGCTGTTTTTT.

The chain carries TRBV7-2 and TRBJ2-7, with TRBD1 identical over 9 bases. V dropped 3 bases and J dropped 6; count of bases not matched to a gene: 12. CDR3 length equals 16 residues. Germline lookup yields CDR1 SGHTA and CDR2 FQGNSA. The chain's CDR3 is CASSFQSGTGSSEQYF. Written as DNA, the CDR3 is TGTGCCAGCAGCTTTCAGAGCGGGACAGGGTCTTCCGAGCAGTACTTC.

The V gene is TRBV7-3, the J gene TRBJ1-2, with D uncertain. Trimming removed 5 bases at V and 6 bases at J, with 19 bases between. Germline values: CDR1 SGHTA, CDR2 FQGTGA. The CDR3 loop spans 15 amino acids. CDR3 sequence reads: CASSPDGGNSHGYTF. The CDR3 DNA is TGTGCCAGCAGCCCTGATGGAGGGAACTCGCATGGCTACACCTTC.

This clone was counted once. This chain links TRBV10-1 with TRBJ1-1; D gene uncertain. V dropped 4 bases and J dropped 5 bases, with 11 bases sitting between them. CDR1 WNHNN and CDR2 SYGVQD come from the germline V gene (reference sequence). The CDR3 consists of 13 residues. CDR3 DNA: TGCGCCAGCAGTGGAGGAAGGATGACTGAAGCTTTCTTT. The encoded protein is CASSGGRMTEAFF.

This clone showed up just once. The chain employs TRBV29-1 and TRBJ2-5, with TRBD1 matching over 12 bases. The CDR3 extends over 15 amino acids. Trimming removed 6 bases from V and 4 bases from J; junction bases left unmatched: 9. CDR1 and CDR2 from the germline V gene are SQVTM and ANQGSEA. As DNA, the CDR3 is TGCAGCGTGCGGGGGACAGGGGGCTTCGGAGAGACCCAGTACTTC. Protein product: CSVRGTGGFGETQYF.

The chain recombines TRBV2 with TRBJ2-7, with D uncertain. Trimming cost V 10 bases and J 2 bases, with 15 bases left between them. CDR3 length equals 13 residues. The V gene's germline CDR1 is SNHLY and CDR2 FYNNEI. The CDR3 protein is CATRFMGAYEQYF. For the CDR3, the DNA is TGTGCCACCCGGTTTATGGGCGCCTACGAGCAGTACTTC.

The genes are TRBV28 and TRBJ1-1; D is ambiguous. The CDR3 contains 11 residues. Germline V gene data show CDR1 as MDHEN and CDR2 as SYDVKM. V shed 6 bases and J shed 7 bases, with 9 bases lying between them. CDR3: CASSRNGEAFF. The CDR3, as DNA: TGTGCCAGCAGCCGCAACGGTGAAGCTTTCTTT.

This chain uses TRBV28 with TRBJ2-2; D is unclear. CDR3 length: 12 amino acids. V lost 6 bases to trimming and J lost 4 bases, with 6 bases between them. Germline V lookup: CDR1 MDHEN, CDR2 SYDVKM. The CDR3 region has the DNA TGTGCCAGCAGGGTCGGCACCGGGGAGCTGTTTTTT. Translated: CASRVGTGELFF.

The rearrangement uses TRBV18 and TRBJ2-7; TRBD2 aligns across 13 bases. CDR3 length equals 16 residues. V lost 3 bases to trimming and J lost 3 bases; unmatched junction nucleotides: 5. Per the germline V gene, CDR1 is KGHSH and CDR2 is LQKENI. DNA for the CDR3: TGTGCCAGCTCACCCCCTGGACTAGCGGGAGTCTACGAGCAGTACTTC. Translating gives CASSPPGLAGVYEQYF.

J is TRBJ2-1 and V is TRBV5-1; 7 bases map to TRBD1. The CDR3 is 16 amino acids. Germline CDR1 is SGHRS and CDR2 is YFSETQ. V lost 4 bases, J lost 1 base, and 8 bases stayed unmatched. CDR3 in DNA: TGCGCCAGCAGCACCAACAGGGGCGAGTCCTACAATGAGCAGTTCTTC. Protein product: CASSTNRGESYNEQFF.

The J gene is TRBJ1-1, the V gene TRBV19; TRBD1 agrees at 7 bases. V lost 6 bases, J lost 5 bases, and 6 bases stayed unmatched. This CDR3 is 13 amino acids long. Germline CDR1 is LNHDA and CDR2 is SQIVND (reference sequence). The CDR3 sequence is CASRTGIRTEAFF. For the CDR3, the DNA is TGTGCCAGTAGGACAGGGATACGGACTGAAGCTTTCTTT.

The CDR3 DNA is TGTGCCAGCAGTTCATTTCCAGCGATCGAGCAGTACTTC. It codes for CASSSFPAIEQYF. This rearrangement joins TRBV27 to TRBJ2-7; D uncertain. The CDR3 is 13 amino acids. The germline gives CDR1 MNHEY, CDR2 SMNVEV (reference sequence). V was cut by 4 bases and J by 6 bases, with 13 bases left in between.

The chain uses TRBV30 and TRBJ2-1, with a possible D match to TRBD2 (5 bases). Trimming cost V 0 bases and J 7 bases, with 10 bases left between them. CDR3 length: 13 amino acids. The V gene's germline CDR1 is GTSNPN and CDR2 SVGIG (reference sequence). CDR3 nucleotides: TGTGCCTGGAGTGTTTTGACGGGGAATGAGCAGTTCTTC. It is translated as CAWSVLTGNEQFF.

The table lists this clone with a count of one. V and J are TRBV5-6 and TRBJ1-5, with 7 positions matching TRBD1. V gave up 2 bases and J gave up 2 bases; unmatched junction bases: 4. This CDR3 has 15 residues. Germline-derived CDR1 and CDR2 are SGHDT and YYEEEE. The CDR3: CASSFGQAGNQPQHF. In DNA, the CDR3 is TGTGCCAGCAGCTTCGGACAGGCGGGCAATCAGCCCCAGCATTTT.

The genes are TRBV7-2 and TRBJ2-5; D is uncertain. Trimming removed 6 bases at V and 1 base at J, with 9 bases between. This CDR3 comprises 13 residues. Germline CDR1 and CDR2: SGHTA and FQGNSA. The CDR3, as DNA: TGTGCCAGCAGACCCGACTTCCAAGAGACCCAGTACTTC. Amino acids: CASRPDFQETQYF.

The chain couples TRBV7-6 to TRBJ2-3; no firm D call. The CDR3 loop spans 14 amino acids. Trimming shortened V by 1 base and J by 1 base, and 6 bases separated the two germline ends. The germline gives CDR1 SGHVS, CDR2 FNYEAQ. The CDR3 is CASSLDPGTDTQYF. DNA for the CDR3: TGTGCCAGCAGCTTAGATCCAGGCACAGATACGCAGTATTTT.

The V and J genes are TRBV7-2 and TRBJ1-1; D not resolved. V lost 5 bases, J lost 0 bases, and 7 bases lay in between. The CDR3 is 13 residues long. Germline-derived CDR1 and CDR2 are SGHTA and FQGNSA. The CDR3 coding sequence is TGTGCCAGCAGCCTCCAGGTGAACACTGAAGCTTTCTTT. Translating it yields CASSLQVNTEAFF.

The chain joins TRBV29-1 to TRBJ2-3; 9 positions match TRBD1. Losses at the gene ends were 4 bases for V and 4 bases for J; bases not matched to a gene: 9. CDR1 SQVTM and CDR2 ANQGSEA come from the germline V gene. This CDR3 is 15 amino acids long. CDR3 coding DNA: TGCAGCGTTGTGGGAGGACAGGGGACCCCAGATACGCAGTATTTT. Translating gives CSVVGGQGTPDTQYF.

The V call is TRBV5-1, the J call TRBJ2-7, with D possibly TRBD2 on 6 matching bases. This CDR3 has 16 residues. Trimming removed 0 bases from V and 8 bases from J, with 21 bases in between. In germline, CDR1 is SGHRS, CDR2 YFSETQ. The CDR3 loop reads CASSLEVSGAESKQYF. In DNA, the CDR3 is TGCGCCAGCAGCTTGGAGGTTAGCGGCGCCGAGTCGAAGCAGTACTTC.

CDR3 in DNA: TGTGCCAGCACCCGGACTGTCACTGAAGCTTTCTTT. Protein: CASTRTVTEAFF. The rearrangement joins TRBV6-1 to TRBJ1-1; D not resolved. V was clipped by 7 bases and J by 4 bases, with 10 bases between them. The length of the CDR3 is 12 residues. Germline-derived CDR1 and CDR2 are MNHNS and SASEGT.

At least ten counts were recorded for this clone. V gene TRBV6-5 combines with J gene TRBJ2-7; D gene ambiguous. Germline V CDR1 and CDR2: MNHEY, SVGAGI. The CDR3 has 15 amino acids. V shed 5 bases and J shed 7 bases, with 21 bases lying between them. The CDR3 bases are TGTGCCAGCAGTCAGTCTTATTCGGGTGGTGAAGAGCAGTACTTC. Its protein is CASSQSYSGGEEQYF.

The chain carries TRBV5-1 and TRBJ2-1; 7 bases are shared with TRBD2. This CDR3 comprises 14 residues. The V and J ends lost 8 bases and 8 bases, in that order; junction bases with no gene match: 13. CDR1 is SGHRS, CDR2 YFSETQ, per germline. CDR3 residues: CASKVGGPGDEQFF. The CDR3 DNA reads as TGCGCCAGTAAGGTGGGAGGGCCGGGGGATGAGCAGTTCTTC. The whole variable domain, remainder taken from reference TRBV5-1 and TRBJ2-1, is KAGVTQTPRYLIKTRGQQVTLSCSPISGHRSVSWYQQTPGQGLQFLFEYFSETQRNKGNFPGRFSGRQFSNSRSEMNVSTLELGDSALYLCASKVGGPGDEQFFGPGTRLTVL.

The gene calls are TRBV18 and TRBJ1-5; 7 bases match TRBD1. Germline loops: CDR1 KGHSH, CDR2 LQKENI. Trimming took 5 bases from V and 6 from J; bases not matched to a gene: 4. This CDR3 is 13 amino acids long. The CDR3 bases are TGTGCCAGCTCAACTGACAGGGTTCAGCCCCAGCATTTT. Translated, it gives CASSTDRVQPQHF.

V gene TRBV28 combines with J gene TRBJ2-1; 14 nucleotides line up with TRBD2. Trimming cost V 6 bases and J 3 bases; bases outside gene matches: 7. CDR1 and CDR2 (germline): MDHEN, SYDVKM. This CDR3 region has 17 residues. In DNA form, the CDR3 reads TGTGCCAGCAGATCAGGGACTAGCGGGAGAGGCTACAATGAGCAGTTCTTC. It translates to CASRSGTSGRGYNEQFF.

The chain uses TRBV5-1 and TRBJ2-7; D not resolved. The CDR3 sequence is 13 residues long. From germline, CDR1 is SGHRS and CDR2 YFSETQ. Trimming removed 6 bases at V and 5 bases at J, with 15 bases between. This CDR3 is CASTLSGNHEQYF. The CDR3 nucleotides read TGCGCCAGCACCCTTTCAGGTAACCACGAGCAGTACTTC.

The chain is built from TRBV27 and TRBJ1-4; D is undetermined. Trimming removed 5 bases from V and 8 bases from J, with 15 bases in between. Germline V CDR1 and CDR2: MNHEY, SMNVEV (reference sequence). The CDR3 extends over 14 amino acids. The CDR3 sequence is CASSRTRDREKLFF. The CDR3 DNA reads as TGTGCCAGCAGTAGGACGAGGGATCGAGAAAAACTGTTTTTT. Supplemented by reference TRBV27 and TRBJ1-4, the full variable domain reads EAQVTQNPRYLITVTGKKLTVTCSQNMNHEYMSWYRQDPGLGLRQIYYSMNVEVTDKGDVPEGYKVSRKEKRNFPLILESPSPNQTSLYFCASSRTRDREKLFFGSGTQLSVL.

The V gene is TRBV4-3, the J gene TRBJ1-5; the D is unclear. Germline CDR1 LGHNA, CDR2 YSLEER. V dropped 0 bases and J dropped 7 bases, with 7 bases sitting between them. The CDR3 has 13 residues. The CDR3 sequence is CASSQDHSQPQHF. The CDR3 nucleotides are TGCGCCAGCAGCCAAGATCACAGCCAGCCCCAGCATTTT.

The gene calls are TRBV28 and TRBJ2-1; 15 bases map to TRBD2. Trimming at V came to 5 bases and at J to 0 bases, leaving 5 bases not matched to a gene. CDR1 and CDR2 (germline): MDHEN, SYDVKM. This CDR3 spans 18 amino acids. The CDR3 protein is CASSGLAGGSSSYNEQFF. CDR3 bases: TGTGCCAGCAGTGGACTAGCGGGGGGGTCAAGCTCCTACAATGAGCAGTTCTTC.

There are a few counts of this clone. V usage is TRBV5-6 and J usage is TRBJ2-4, with TRBD2 matching over 8 bases. The germline CDR1 and CDR2 sequences are SGHDT and YYEEEE. The CDR3 runs to 17 residues. V shed 5 bases and J 4 bases; nucleotides not matched to a gene: 14. CDR3 protein: CASSLGLRAGEKNIQYF. The DNA of the CDR3 is TGTGCCAGCAGTCTTGGCCTCCGAGCGGGGGAGAAAAACATTCAGTACTTC.

V is TRBV5-6 and J is TRBJ1-4; D gene uncertain. The CDR3 contains 15 residues. CDR1 and CDR2 from the germline V gene are SGHDT and YYEEEE. The germline V and J ends were trimmed by 0 bases and 4 bases, with 10 bases remaining between them. CDR3 amino acids: CASSLVGQNNEKLFF. As DNA, the CDR3 is TGTGCCAGCAGCTTGGTTGGGCAAAATAATGAAAAACTGTTTTTT.

The V call is TRBV9, the J call TRBJ1-1; 8 positions agree with TRBD1. Unmatched junction bases numbered 8, after V lost 3 bases and J lost 1 base. The germline gives CDR1 SGDLS, CDR2 YYNGEE. The CDR3 contains 16 residues. The CDR3 sequence is CASSDLSGGTNTEAFF. CDR3 sequence (DNA): TGTGCCAGCAGCGACCTTTCAGGGGGCACGAACACTGAAGCTTTCTTT.

This chain joins TRBV5-1 and TRBJ2-5, with D maybe TRBD1 (5 bases). The V and J ends lost 2 bases and 2 bases respectively, with 10 bases between them. The CDR3 length is 14 residues. Germline loops: CDR1 SGHRS, CDR2 YFSETQ. CDR3 sequence reads: CASSLRTKQETQYF. The CDR3 nucleotides read TGCGCCAGCAGCTTAAGGACAAAACAAGAGACCCAGTACTTC.